The TCR beta chain under discussion was sequenced for a study of cytomegalovirus exposure and HLA in healthy donors. Findings and limits, study-wide: One variant, a missense change in DCLRE1C, was linked in a later analysis to TCR beta V- and J-gene trimming.

The PCR employed 60 Vbeta primers together with 13 Jbeta primers. Using immunoSEQ multiplex PCR, the repertoire was profiled, and TCRdb retains in-frame clones only, with some absent. The sample holds roughly 190,000 clones, around 84% seen once. To note about this clone: The antigen is undetermined.

CDR1 and CDR2 from the germline V gene are SGHRS and YFSETQ. Losses at the gene ends were 2 bases for V and 2 bases for J; bases not matched to a gene: 4. The CDR3 is 15 amino acids. At the time of sampling, donors were nominally healthy, though unrecorded immune exposures were likely. Sequencing was done on a sample of PBMCs. V is TRBV5-1 and J is TRBJ1-3; the match to TRBD1 covers 7 bases. The clonotype comes from a man in his forties in good health and CMV-seropositive. The DNA of the CDR3 is TGCGCCAGCAGCTTAACCCAGGGGGCTGGAAACACCATATATTTT. Residues: CASSLTQGAGNTIYF.